The 30 T cell receptor beta chains listed next were all sequenced from one sample in a study of T cell responses to AZD1222 COVID-19 vaccine. Data came from immunoSEQ multiplex PCR; TCRdb stores just in-frame clones and leaves some out. The data show roughly 170,000 clones, around 88% seen once. Here the sequenced sample was peripheral blood, taken on day 0 of AZD1222 vaccination. These receptors were obtained from an adult in good health.

On this clone itself: The junction departs from germline at one end; a sequencing error may be responsible. J is TRBJ2-5 and V is TRBV7-7, with D perhaps matching TRBD1 (6 bases). Looked up from germline, CDR1 is SSHAT and CDR2 is FNYEAQ (reference sequence). The CDR3 length is 16 residues. The CDR3: CASSLVGDTSQETQYF. CDR3 in DNA: TGTGCTAGCAGCTTAGTCGGGGACACCTCCCAAGAGACCCAGTACTTC.

The rearrangement links TRBV4-1 to TRBJ2-1; 12 positions match TRBD2. The CDR3 spans 15 residues. V dropped 4 bases and J dropped 6; count of bases not matched to a gene: 4. Germline values: CDR1 MGHRA, CDR2 YSYEKL. The chain's CDR3 is CASSLETSGGNEQFF. Here the CDR3 DNA reads TGCGCCAGCAGCCTAGAGACTAGCGGGGGCAATGAGCAGTTCTTC.

V is TRBV5-6 and J is TRBJ2-7, with 9 bases lining up with TRBD1. The length of the CDR3 is 15 residues. The germline CDR1 and CDR2 sequences are SGHDT and YYEEEE. V shed 3 bases and J 0 bases; nucleotides not matched to a gene: 4. CDR3 DNA: TGTGCCAGCAGCTCGACAGGGGGGAGCTCCTACGAGCAGTACTTC. This codes for CASSSTGGSSYEQYF.

The rearrangement links TRBV11-3 to TRBJ2-3; TRBD2 matches 9 bases. Looked up from germline, CDR1 is SGHNT and CDR2 is YENEEA. CDR3 length: 20 amino acids. Trimming took 0 bases from V and 2 from J; bases not matched to a gene: 15. The CDR3 DNA sequence: TGTGCCAGCAGCTTAGACTTTCCCAGGGCTAGCGGGAAATACACAGATACGCAGTATTTT. Its protein is CASSLDFPRASGKYTDTQYF.

The chain uses TRBV29-1 and TRBJ2-4, with 7 positions matching TRBD2. V was pared by 6 bases and J by 5 bases, with 16 bases of the junction left unmatched. CDR1 SQVTM and CDR2 ANQGSEA come from the germline V gene. This CDR3 spans 16 amino acids. CDR3 nucleotide sequence: TGCAGCGTCCTTGGGTATACGGGGGGAACCGAAAACATTCAGTACTTC. It encodes CSVLGYTGGTENIQYF.

This chain connects TRBV5-8 to TRBJ1-1; D gene uncertain. The CDR3 is made up of 12 amino acids. Germline CDR1 is SGHTS and CDR2 is YDEGEE. V lost 3 bases and J 4 bases, leaving 7 bases between the germline ends. CDR3 bases: TGTGCCAGCAGCTCAAGTGGCACTGAAGCTTTCTTT. This codes for CASSSSGTEAFF.

CDR3 amino acids: CSASQGTYEQYF. The CDR3 DNA sequence: TGCAGTGCTAGTCAGGGAACCTACGAGCAGTACTTC. The chain recombines TRBV20-1 with TRBJ2-7; tentatively, D is TRBD1 (5 bases). Germline CDR1 reads DFQATT; CDR2 reads SNEGSKA (reference sequence). The CDR3 covers 12 residues. The ends were cut back, 3 bases at V and 2 bases at J, with 8 bases in the middle.

V is TRBV28 and J is TRBJ1-2, with TRBD1 identical over 7 bases. V shed 2 bases and J 1 base; nucleotides not matched to a gene: 10. This CDR3 region has 17 residues. Germline loops: CDR1 MDHEN, CDR2 SYDVKM. CDR3 sequence reads: CASSLPPRDSYNYGYTF. DNA of the CDR3: TGTGCCAGCAGTTTACCCCCTCGGGACAGCTATAACTATGGCTACACCTTC.

The rearrangement joins TRBV24-1 to TRBJ1-1, with D possibly matching TRBD1 (5 bases). Trimming cost V 4 bases and J 0 bases, with 11 bases left between them. The CDR3 is made up of 15 amino acids. In germline, CDR1 is KGHDR, CDR2 SFDVKD. The chain's CDR3 is CATSDHTQVNTEAFF. The CDR3 nucleotides are TGTGCCACCAGTGACCACACACAGGTGAACACTGAAGCTTTCTTT.

This chain uses TRBV19 with TRBJ1-4; 7 nucleotides align to TRBD1. Per the germline V gene, CDR1 is LNHDA and CDR2 is SQIVND (reference sequence). After removal of 5 bases from V and 7 bases from J, the junction contained 10 bases not matched to a gene. This CDR3 is built from 15 residues. CDR3 nucleotides: TGTGCCAGTAGTCCCCTGGAACCAGGGGGTGAAAAACTGTTTTTT. Translating gives CASSPLEPGGEKLFF.

The V and J genes are TRBV28 and TRBJ2-1; no clear D gene. Germline lookup yields CDR1 MDHEN and CDR2 SYDVKM. The ends were cut back, 5 bases at V and 1 base at J, with 15 bases in the middle. The CDR3 is 16 residues long. For the CDR3, the DNA is TGTGCCAGCAGTCCCTCCTGGCAGGATTCCTACAATGAGCAGTTCTTC. Translating gives CASSPSWQDSYNEQFF. The complete variable domain, with remaining parts taken from reference TRBV28 and TRBJ2-1, reads DVKVTQSSRYLVKRTGEKVFLECVQDMDHENMFWYRQDPGLGLRLIYFSYDVKMKEKGDIPEGYSVSREKKERFSLILESASTNQTSMYLCASSPSWQDSYNEQFFGPGTRLTVL.

The chain carries TRBV14 and TRBJ2-7, with D unclear. CDR3 length: 16 amino acids. V was cut by 0 bases and J by 0 bases, with 12 bases left in between. Germline lookup yields CDR1 SGHDN and CDR2 FVKESK. The CDR3 region is CASSQDLRLSSYEQYF. In DNA form, the CDR3 reads TGTGCCAGCAGCCAAGATCTCCGGCTAAGCTCCTACGAGCAGTACTTC. Looking up the rest from reference TRBV14 and TRBJ2-7 gives the full variable domain: EAGVTQFPSHSVIEKGQTVTLRCDPISGHDNLYWYRRVMGKEIKFLLHFVKESKQDESGMPNNRFLAERTGGTYSTLKVQPAELEDSGVYFCASSQDLRLSSYEQYFGPGTRLTVT.

The chain recombines TRBV6-5 with TRBJ2-7; maybe TRBD2 (6 bases). V was cut by 0 bases and J by 2 bases, with 14 bases left in between. Per germline, CDR1 MNHEY and CDR2 SVGAGI. The CDR3 sequence is 16 residues long. The DNA for the CDR3 is TGTGCCAGCAGTTACTCGAAATGGACGGGAGCCTACGAGCAGTACTTC. Its protein product is CASSYSKWTGAYEQYF.

The V gene is TRBV15, the J gene TRBJ1-5; maybe TRBD1 (6 bases). This CDR3 has 18 residues. The V gene lost 0 bases and the J gene lost 11 bases, with 26 bases spanning the gap. The germline V gene encodes CDR1 LNHNV and CDR2 YYDKDF (reference sequence). The CDR3, as DNA: TGTGCCACCAGCAGAGATAAATGGGGAGTGGGGGGGCCCCTGGCCCAGCATTTT. Translating it yields CATSRDKWGVGGPLAQHF.

The chain combines TRBV11-2 with TRBJ2-6; D not certain. Germline V gene lookup returns CDR1 SGHAT and CDR2 FQNNGV. V lost 5 bases to trimming and J lost 0 bases, with 8 bases between them. The CDR3 runs to 15 residues. CDR3 in DNA: TGTGCCAGCAGCCTAAGTAGCTCTGGGGCCAACGTCCTGACTTTC. Residues: CASSLSSSGANVLTF.

The chain combines TRBV7-3 with TRBJ2-1; 7 nucleotides align to TRBD2. With V trimmed by 5 bases and J by 5 bases, 9 bases remained unmatched. Germline V CDR1 and CDR2: SGHTA, FQGTGA. The length of the CDR3 is 15 residues. DNA of the CDR3: TGTGCCAGCAGCACCTTAGCGGGTCCCCACAATGAGCAGTTCTTC. The encoded protein is CASSTLAGPHNEQFF.

The chain uses TRBV7-9 and TRBJ1-3; no clear D. Germline V gene data show CDR1 as SEHNR and CDR2 as FQNEAQ (reference sequence). Trimming pared 5 bases from V and 0 bases from J, leaving 11 bases between. The CDR3 is 15 residues long. The CDR3: CASSPPGSSGNTIYF. In DNA form, the CDR3 reads TGTGCCAGCAGCCCCCCGGGCAGCTCTGGAAACACCATATATTTT.

This clone came up once. V usage is TRBV30 and J usage is TRBJ2-3; D ambiguous. This CDR3 is 11 amino acids long. V lost 4 bases and J lost 5, with 7 bases in between. In germline, CDR1 is GTSNPN, CDR2 SVGIG (reference sequence). CDR3 nucleotide sequence: TGTGCCTGGACCCTAGTAGATACGCAGTATTTT. Residues: CAWTLVDTQYF.

CDR3 DNA sequence: TGCGCCAGCAGCACAGACAGGGGAGGTACTGAAGCTTTCTTT. As protein: CASSTDRGGTEAFF. This chain uses TRBV5-1 with TRBJ1-1, with 8 bases fitting TRBD1. V lost 4 bases, J lost 5 bases, and 7 bases stayed unmatched. The CDR3 contains 14 residues. Germline-derived CDR1 and CDR2 are SGHRS and YFSETQ. The complete variable domain, with remaining parts taken from reference TRBV5-1 and TRBJ1-1, reads KAGVTQTPRYLIKTRGQQVTLSCSPISGHRSVSWYQQTPGQGLQFLFEYFSETQRNKGNFPGRFSGRQFSNSRSEMNVSTLELGDSALYLCASSTDRGGTEAFFGQGTRLTVV.

V usage is TRBV14 and J usage is TRBJ1-1; 7 bases are a match to TRBD1. CDR3 size: 16 residues. The junction had 10 bases not matched to a gene; V was cut back by 6 bases and J by 0 bases. Germline CDR1 SGHDN, CDR2 FVKESK. The CDR3 sequence is CASSTPTGTMNTEAFF. The CDR3 coding sequence is TGTGCCAGCAGTACTCCGACAGGGACCATGAACACTGAAGCTTTCTTT.

This clone has only one observation. CDR3 bases: TGTGCCAGCAGTTTTCTGGGACAGATGAAGGAAAAACTGTTTTTT. It is translated as CASSFLGQMKEKLFF. The chain joins TRBV28 to TRBJ1-4; 7 nucleotides agree with TRBD1. In germline, CDR1 is MDHEN, CDR2 SYDVKM. The CDR3 sequence is 15 residues long. V was clipped by 3 bases and J by 8 bases; unmatched bases: 9. The full variable domain, rest sourced from reference TRBV28 and TRBJ1-4, is DVKVTQSSRYLVKRTGEKVFLECVQDMDHENMFWYRQDPGLGLRLIYFSYDVKMKEKGDIPEGYSVSREKKERFSLILESASTNQTSMYLCASSFLGQMKEKLFFGSGTQLSVL.

This sequence joins TRBV30 and TRBJ1-4; D possibly corresponds to TRBD1 (5 bases). The germline V gene has CDR1 GTSNPN and CDR2 SVGIG (reference sequence). This CDR3 has 15 residues. V dropped 2 bases and J dropped 7 bases, with 17 bases sitting between them. CDR3 sequence reads: CAWSPTGLPGEKLFF. The CDR3 nucleotides read TGTGCCTGGAGTCCAACGGGACTCCCGGGTGAAAAACTGTTTTTT.

This rearrangement joins TRBV28 to TRBJ1-3; maybe TRBD1 (5 bases). CDR1 MDHEN and CDR2 SYDVKM come from the germline V gene. The ends were cut back, 2 bases at V and 4 bases at J, with 9 bases in the middle. This CDR3 comprises 14 residues. CDR3 sequence: CASSLGRVGNTIYF. In nucleotides, the CDR3 is TGTGCCAGCAGTTTAGGCAGGGTCGGAAACACCATATATTTT.

V and J are TRBV7-2 and TRBJ1-5, with 9 bases matching TRBD1. The J segment lost 3 bases and the V segment lost 1 base, leaving 4 bases of the junction unmatched. Germline CDR1 SGHTA, CDR2 FQGNSA. This CDR3 region has 16 residues. The CDR3 DNA sequence: TGTGCCAGCAGCTTAGTAGGGACAGGGTCCAATCAGCCCCAGCATTTT. Its translation: CASSLVGTGSNQPQHF.

This chain joins TRBV6-5 and TRBJ1-3; no clear D. V was pared by 0 bases and J by 4 bases, with 10 bases between. The CDR3 consists of 15 residues. Germline CDR1 MNHEY, CDR2 SVGAGI. The CDR3 bases are TGTGCCAGCAGTTACTCCGAGGCCGGAGGAAACACCATATATTTT. Translated, it gives CASSYSEAGGNTIYF.

The chain carries TRBV5-6 and TRBJ2-6; TRBD2 matches 8 bases. CDR1 and CDR2 from the germline V gene are SGHDT and YYEEEE. With V trimmed by 3 bases and J by 0 bases, 11 bases remained unmatched. The CDR3 has 19 residues. The DNA of the CDR3 is TGTGCCAGCAGCTCCTTCGGCGGGGGGAACCCCTCTGGGGCCAACGTCCTGACTTTC. Its translation: CASSSFGGGNPSGANVLTF.

CDR3 protein: CASSVTGEAFF. CDR3 coding DNA: TGTGCCAGCAGTGTCACAGGGGAAGCTTTCTTT. The chain carries TRBV12-3 or TRBV12-4 and TRBJ1-1, with D maybe TRBD1 (6 bases). The ends were cut back, 5 bases at V and 8 bases at J, with 9 bases in the middle. The CDR3 is 11 residues long.

The chain uses TRBV29-1 and TRBJ1-5; 9 nucleotides match TRBD1. Germline CDR1 is SQVTM and CDR2 is ANQGSEA. The CDR3 loop spans 14 amino acids. V shed 6 bases, J shed 4 bases, and the junction held 7 bases outside the gene matches. CDR3 DNA: TGCAGCGTCGTTGGACAGGGGACGAATCAGCCCCAGCATTTT. Protein: CSVVGQGTNQPQHF.

The chain has TRBV19 and TRBJ2-3; 11 bases match TRBD2. V shed 10 bases, J shed 3 bases, and the junction held 6 bases outside the gene matches. The germline V gene encodes CDR1 LNHDA and CDR2 SQIVND (reference sequence). This CDR3 region has 14 residues. CDR3: CAKTSGSGTDTQYF. CDR3 coding DNA: TGTGCCAAAACTAGCGGGAGTGGGACAGATACGCAGTATTTT.

The chain links TRBV5-4 to TRBJ2-1; D is possibly TRBD2 (6 bases). The V and J ends lost 4 bases and 2 bases respectively, with 10 bases between them. In germline, CDR1 is SGHNT, CDR2 YYREEE (reference sequence). This CDR3 spans 14 amino acids. The CDR3 loop reads CASSPRDAYNEQFF. CDR3 DNA sequence: TGTGCCAGCAGCCCGCGGGACGCCTACAATGAGCAGTTCTTC.